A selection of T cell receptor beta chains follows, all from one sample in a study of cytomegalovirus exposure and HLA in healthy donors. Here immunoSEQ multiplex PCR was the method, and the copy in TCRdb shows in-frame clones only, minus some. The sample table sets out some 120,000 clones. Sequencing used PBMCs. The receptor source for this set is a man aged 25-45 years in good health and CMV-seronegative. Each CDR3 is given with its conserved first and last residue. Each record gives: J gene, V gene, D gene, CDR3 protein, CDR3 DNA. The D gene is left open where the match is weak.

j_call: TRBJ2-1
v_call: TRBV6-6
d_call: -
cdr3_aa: CASSYSSSNEQFF
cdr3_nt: TGTGCCAGCAGTTACTCGAGTAGCAATGAGCAGTTCTTC

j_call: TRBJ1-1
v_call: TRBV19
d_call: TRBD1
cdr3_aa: CASTIMGQGTEAFF
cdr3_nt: TGTGCCAGTACCATCATGGGACAGGGGACTGAAGCTTTCTTT

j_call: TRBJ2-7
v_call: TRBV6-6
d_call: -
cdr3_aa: CASSTTGGASTEQYF
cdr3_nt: TGTGCCAGCAGTACGACCGGAGGGGCCTCGACCGAGCAGTACTTC

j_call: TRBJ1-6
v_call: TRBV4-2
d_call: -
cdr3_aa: CASSQDRAGGTQGSPLHF
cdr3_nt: TGTGCCAGCAGCCAAGATCGGGCTGGCGGGACCCAAGGGTCACCCCTCCACTTT

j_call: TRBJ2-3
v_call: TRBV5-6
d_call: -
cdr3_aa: CASSLASSTDTQYF
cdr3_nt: TGTGCCAGCAGCTTGGCATCCAGCACAGATACGCAGTATTTT

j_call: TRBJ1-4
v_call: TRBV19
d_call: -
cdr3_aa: CASSILGGADEKLFF
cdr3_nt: TGTGCCAGTAGTATTCTCGGTGGGGCAGATGAAAAACTGTTTTTT

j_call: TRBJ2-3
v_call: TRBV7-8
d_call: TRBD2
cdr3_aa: CASSSGALAGVTQYF
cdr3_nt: TGTGCCAGCAGCTCCGGAGCTCTAGCGGGGGTTACGCAGTATTTT

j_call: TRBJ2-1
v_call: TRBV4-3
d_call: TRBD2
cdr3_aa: CASSPGLAGVYEQFF
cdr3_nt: TGCGCCAGCAGCCCCGGACTAGCGGGGGTTTATGAGCAGTTCTTC

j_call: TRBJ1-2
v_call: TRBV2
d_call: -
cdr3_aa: CASRVGDYGYTF
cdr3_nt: TGTGCCAGCAGGGTAGGAGACTATGGCTACACCTTC

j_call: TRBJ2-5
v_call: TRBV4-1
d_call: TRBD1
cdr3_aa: CASSQRDRDERKTQYF
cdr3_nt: TGCGCCAGCAGCCAGAGGGACAGGGATGAAAGAAAGACCCAGTACTTC

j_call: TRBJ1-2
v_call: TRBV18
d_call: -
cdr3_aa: CASSPPSQNYGYTF
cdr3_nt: TGTGCCAGCTCACCTCCTTCACAGAACTATGGCTACACCTTC

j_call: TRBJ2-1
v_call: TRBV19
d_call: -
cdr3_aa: CASSTGRASSSYNEQFF
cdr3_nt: TGTGCCAGTAGTACCGGCAGGGCCTCCAGCTCCTACAATGAGCAGTTCTTC

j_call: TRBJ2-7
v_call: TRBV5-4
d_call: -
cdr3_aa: CASSLALGRDYEQYF
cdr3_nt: TGTGCCAGCAGCTTGGCTCTTGGCAGGGACTACGAGCAGTACTTC

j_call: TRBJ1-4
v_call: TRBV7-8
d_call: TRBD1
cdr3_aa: CASSSRDSEKLFF
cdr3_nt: TGTGCCAGCAGCTCACGGGACAGTGAAAAACTGTTTTTT

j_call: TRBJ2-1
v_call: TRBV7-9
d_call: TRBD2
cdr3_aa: CASSYQATSGNNEQFF
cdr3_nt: TGTGCCAGCAGCTATCAGGCCACTAGCGGCAACAATGAGCAGTTCTTC

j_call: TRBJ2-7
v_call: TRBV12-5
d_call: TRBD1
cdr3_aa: CASGLVRDRAYEQYF
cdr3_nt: TGTGCTAGTGGTTTGGTCCGGGACAGGGCCTACGAGCAGTACTTC

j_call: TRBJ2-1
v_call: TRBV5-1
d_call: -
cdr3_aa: CASSLRGGLSTYYNEQFF
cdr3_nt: TGCGCCAGCAGCTTGAGGGGGGGACTCTCGACGTATTACAATGAGCAGTTCTTC

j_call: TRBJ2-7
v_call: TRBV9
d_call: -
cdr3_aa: CASSVGGGPGSYEQYF
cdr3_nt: TGTGCCAGCAGCGTAGGGGGCGGACCGGGTTCCTACGAGCAGTACTTC

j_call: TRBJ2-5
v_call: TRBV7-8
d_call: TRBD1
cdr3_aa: CASTNDRGIWETQYF
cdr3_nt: TGTGCCAGCACCAATGACAGGGGAATATGGGAGACCCAGTACTTC

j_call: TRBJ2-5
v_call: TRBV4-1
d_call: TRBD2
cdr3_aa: CASSQGRGTSGAQEETQYF
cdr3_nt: TGCGCCAGCAGCCAAGGTCGCGGGACTAGCGGGGCCCAGGAAGAGACCCAGTACTTC

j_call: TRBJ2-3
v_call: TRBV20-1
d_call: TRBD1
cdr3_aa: CSGQGGSTQYF
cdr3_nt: TGCAGTGGACAGGGGGGCAGTACGCAGTATTTT

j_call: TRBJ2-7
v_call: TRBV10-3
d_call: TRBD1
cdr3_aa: CASRGTGLDEQYF
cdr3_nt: TGTGCCAGCCGCGGGACAGGGTTGGACGAGCAGTACTTC

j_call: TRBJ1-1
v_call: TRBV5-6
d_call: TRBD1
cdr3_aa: CASSLRDRGRYTEAFF
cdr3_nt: TGTGCCAGCAGCCTACGGGACAGGGGTAGGTACACTGAAGCTTTCTTT

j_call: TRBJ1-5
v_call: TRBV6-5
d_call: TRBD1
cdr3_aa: CASSSTGTGNQPQHF
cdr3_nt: TGTGCCAGCAGTTCCACCGGGACAGGGAATCAGCCCCAGCATTTT

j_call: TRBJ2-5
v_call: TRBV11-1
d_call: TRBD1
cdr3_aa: CASSTGGRTQYF
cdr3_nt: TGTGCCAGCAGCACAGGGGGAAGGACCCAGTACTTC

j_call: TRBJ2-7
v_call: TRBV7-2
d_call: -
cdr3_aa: CASSFTRANEQYF
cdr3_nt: TGTGCCAGCAGCTTCACCAGGGCCAACGAGCAGTACTTC

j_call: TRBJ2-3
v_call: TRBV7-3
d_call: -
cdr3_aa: CASSPRGGGRGVGTDTQYF
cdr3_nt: TGTGCCAGCAGCCCCCGGGGAGGGGGGAGGGGAGTGGGCACAGATACGCAGTATTTT